The 17 T cell receptor beta chains presented below share a single source sample, sequenced in a study of Ad26.COV2.S vaccination and SARS-CoV-2 variants. This table comes from immunoSEQ multiplex PCR, and its TCRdb copy is limited to in-frame clones, with some not included. This table holds about 400,000 clones, approximately 92% found once. Described treatment: around 19 received Ad26.COV2.S at low or high dose, single or two shots; 5 received placebo; per-sample allocation not given. Day 63 after the first vaccine or placebo injection was the time point for sampling. The specimen comprised peripheral blood, sampled in a trial of Ad26.COV2.S vaccine versus placebo. The receptors were gathered from a person aged 18-60 years who received the Ad26.COV2.S COVID-19 vaccine or a placebo.

As regards this clone: Its ends do not fully match the called genes, so a read error is possible. Written as DNA, the CDR3 is TGCGCAACAGGGCCCCACTCCTACGAGCAGTACTTC. Its translation: CATGPHSYEQYF. This chain links TRBV24-1 with TRBJ2-7; D may be TRBD1 (6 bases). CDR3 length equals 12 residues. Germline CDR1 reads KGHDR; CDR2 reads SFDVKD.

The chain is built from TRBV30 and TRBJ2-2, with a tentative D call TRBD1 (5 bases). V dropped 6 bases and J dropped 0 bases, with 11 bases sitting between them. CDR1 and CDR2 from the germline V gene are GTSNPN and SVGIG (reference sequence). The CDR3 is 14 residues long. CDR3 bases: TGTGCCTGCCGCAGGGTACCGAACACCGGGGAGCTGTTTTTT. This codes for CACRRVPNTGELFF.

This rearrangement joins TRBV7-9 to TRBJ1-1, with D unresolved. The V gene lost 5 bases and the J gene lost 7 bases, with 14 bases spanning the gap. CDR1 SEHNR and CDR2 FQNEAQ come from the germline V gene (reference sequence). There are 13 residues in the CDR3. The CDR3 region has the DNA TGTGCCAGCAGCCCGGTCAACCGCCATGAAGCTTTCTTT. Encoded protein: CASSPVNRHEAFF.

The chain recombines TRBV7-2 with TRBJ1-1; a weak D match, TRBD1 (5 bases). CDR1 is SGHTA and CDR2 is FQGNSA in the germline V gene. Trimming stripped 5 bases from V and 5 bases from J, with 15 bases between. The CDR3 sequence is 14 residues long. CDR3 DNA: TGTGCCAGCAGCCTGGACAAGCTCCGGACTGAAGCTTTCTTT. Its protein is CASSLDKLRTEAFF.

The chain combines TRBV5-1 with TRBJ1-4; 8 bases align to TRBD1. CDR3 length: 16 amino acids. Germline CDR1 reads SGHRS; CDR2 reads YFSETQ. V shed 2 bases, J shed 7 bases, and the junction held 10 bases outside the gene matches. The CDR3 loop reads CASSFAPGGIVEKLFF. CDR3 nucleotide sequence: TGCGCCAGCAGCTTCGCCCCAGGGGGCATTGTTGAAAAACTGTTTTTT.

This chain connects TRBV7-8 to TRBJ2-1; TRBD2 might be the D (5 bases). The CDR3 runs to 14 residues. V gave up 2 bases and J gave up 9 bases, with 14 bases separating them. Germline V gene sequence: CDR1 SGHVS, CDR2 FQNEAQ. DNA for the CDR3: TGTGCCAGCAGCTTACTAGCTTCCGAGGGTGAGCAGTTCTTC. This sequence encodes CASSLLASEGEQFF.

This clone was counted between two and nine times. The sample has other DNA sequences that encode this CDR3 too. This chain uses TRBV5-6 with TRBJ2-7; no clear D gene. Trimming took off 0 bases at V and 2 bases at J, with 6 bases between the two ends. The CDR3 spans 13 residues. The germline V gene has CDR1 SGHDT and CDR2 YYEEEE. The CDR3 coding sequence is TGTGCCAGCAGCTTGGCCGGAACCTACGAGCAGTACTTC. Its translation is CASSLAGTYEQYF.

In this sample, this clone turned up once. This rearrangement joins TRBV24-1 to TRBJ2-7; TRBD1 matches 8 bases. The CDR3 sequence is 13 residues long. V dropped 6 bases and J dropped 2; count of bases not matched to a gene: 2. The germline CDR1 and CDR2 sequences are KGHDR and SFDVKD. The CDR3: CATSQGAAYEQYF. CDR3 sequence (DNA): TGTGCCACCAGTCAGGGGGCAGCCTACGAGCAGTACTTC.

This rearrangement joins TRBV9 to TRBJ2-2; the D is unclear. V was trimmed by 4 bases and J by 3 bases, leaving 10 bases between them. The CDR3 is 14 residues long. Germline CDR1 and CDR2: SGDLS and YYNGEE. This chain's CDR3 is CASSRESYTGELFF. The CDR3 DNA is TGTGCCAGCAGCAGAGAGTCGTACACCGGGGAGCTGTTTTTT.

This clone showed up just once. The chain joins TRBV28 to TRBJ2-7; 8 bases align to TRBD2. The CDR3 sequence is 15 residues long. The V and J ends lost 6 bases and 6 bases, in that order; junction bases with no gene match: 13. Germline V gives CDR1 MDHEN, CDR2 SYDVKM. CDR3 sequence: CASRMIAGRAREQYF. DNA for the CDR3: TGTGCCAGCAGAATGATAGCGGGGCGGGCCCGCGAGCAGTACTTC.

This chain joins TRBV10-1 and TRBJ2-1; D might be TRBD1 or TRBD2, each matching 5 bases. Germline CDR1 WNHNN, CDR2 SYGVQD (reference sequence). Trimming took off 6 bases at V and 8 bases at J, with 23 bases between the two ends. The CDR3 has 16 residues. The CDR3: CASSGPPGPKSDEQFF. The CDR3, as DNA: TGCGCCAGCAGCGGCCCCCCGGGACCGAAAAGCGATGAGCAGTTCTTC.

J is TRBJ2-1 and V is TRBV9; D gene ambiguous. CDR3 length equals 12 residues. Trimming took off 0 bases at V and 10 bases at J, with 8 bases between the two ends. The V gene's germline CDR1 is SGDLS and CDR2 YYNGEE. CDR3 loop: CASSVVRDEQFF. In DNA form, the CDR3 reads TGTGCCAGCAGCGTAGTAAGAGACGAGCAGTTCTTC.

This chain uses TRBV4-1 with TRBJ2-3; D remains unclear. The CDR3 consists of 16 residues. V shed 0 bases and J shed 4 bases, with 14 bases lying between them. Per germline, CDR1 MGHRA and CDR2 YSYEKL. The CDR3 loop is CASSQEPHPIADTQYF. CDR3 bases: TGCGCCAGCAGCCAAGAGCCACACCCTATCGCAGATACGCAGTATTTT.

The V and J genes are TRBV19 and TRBJ2-7; 12 bases line up with TRBD2. The CDR3 runs 17 residues. With V trimmed by 3 bases and J by 1 base, 7 bases remained unmatched. Germline assignment: CDR1 LNHDA and CDR2 SQIVND (reference sequence). CDR3 coding DNA: TGTGCCAGTAGTATGGGATTTGGACTAGCGGGATCCTACGAGCAGTACTTC. This translates into CASSMGFGLAGSYEQYF.

The chain is built from TRBV25-1 and TRBJ1-4; tentatively, D is TRBD1 (6 bases). This CDR3 is built from 15 residues. Trimming shortened V by 2 bases and J by 7 bases, and 14 bases separated the two germline ends. Looked up from germline, CDR1 is MGHDK and CDR2 is SYGVNS. CDR3 DNA sequence: TGTGCCAGCAGTGAACCCAGGGGAGTGACTGAAAAACTGTTTTTT. Protein sequence: CASSEPRGVTEKLFF.

The CDR3 DNA sequence: TGTGCCAGCAGCTTAGTCTTCCGGGAGACCCAGTACTTC. Amino acid sequence: CASSLVFRETQYF. The rearrangement links TRBV11-2 to TRBJ2-5, with D unresolved. Germline V gene sequence: CDR1 SGHAT, CDR2 FQNNGV. This CDR3 region has 13 residues. V lost 1 base to trimming and J lost 5 bases, with 8 bases between them.

The J gene is TRBJ1-3, the V gene TRBV29-1; 7 nucleotides agree with TRBD1. V lost 5 bases to trimming and J lost 3 bases; unmatched junction nucleotides: 7. Germline-derived CDR1 and CDR2 are SQVTM and ANQGSEA. CDR3 length: 14 amino acids. The CDR3 protein is CSVLTTGIGNTIYF. Here the CDR3 DNA reads TGCAGCGTTCTTACGACAGGGATTGGAAACACCATATATTTT.